These T cell receptor beta chains were read from a single sample in a study of T cell changes during pregnancy in multiple sclerosis. The data were produced by immunoSEQ multiplex PCR, yet TCRdb's version contains in-frame clones alone and is incomplete. The sample has around 100,000 clones, 92% seen once. This specimen was peripheral blood, taken after pregnancy. The receptors here all came from a female donor with multiple sclerosis, enrolled in a pregnancy study. Both conserved end residues are trimmed from each CDR3. The order of the fields is CDR3 length, J gene, V gene, CDR3 protein.

>10|TRBJ1-1|TRBV15
ATSRDRAEAF
>11|TRBJ1-2|TRBV2
ASSWGGGSGYT
>13|TRBJ2-7|TRBV5-6
ASSLANRGLYEQY
>15|TRBJ2-7|TRBV7-9
ASSLAFWDRVLYEQY
>12|TRBJ2-7|TRBV12-2
ASRPDRLGYEQY
>14|TRBJ1-1|TRBV7-2
ASSLTRVLGLTEAF
>11|TRBJ1-1|TRBV7-9
ASSFQGGTEAF
>15|TRBJ1-6|TRBV5-6
ASSPRKSSSYNSPLH
>10|TRBJ1-6|TRBV19
ASSIRDSPLH
>14|TRBJ1-4|TRBV27
ASSFNWGATNEKLF
>13|TRBJ1-6|TRBV27
ASSLRDRENSPLH